The text below deals with one T cell receptor beta chain. This specimen belongs to a study of blood T cell repertoires in COVID-19. Study at large: COVID-19 samples, acute and convalescent, were from the United States, Italy and Spain. T cells, B-cell-depleted T cells, or PBMCs provided the cDNA or gDNA that served as material.

The assay was immunoSEQ multiplex PCR, and TCRdb's table has in-frame clones only and misses some. The sample lists around 160,000 clones, roughly four fifths seen once, with approximately 10% in the top ten. V was clipped by 3 bases and J by 4 bases, with 12 bases between them. The CDR3 has 14 residues. Looked up from germline, CDR1 is SEHNR and CDR2 is FQNEAQ (reference sequence). The chain joins TRBV7-9 to TRBJ2-5; TRBD1 might be the D (5 bases). The specimen sequenced was peripheral blood. The sequence came from a human donor in a cohort sampled during active COVID-19. The CDR3 DNA sequence: TGTGCCAGCAGCTTGTCAGGGTGGGGAGAGACCCAGTACTTC. Its protein product is CASSLSGWGETQYF.